The T cell receptor beta chain under discussion was sequenced for a study of blood T cell repertoires in COVID-19. Study-wide context: Collection of acute and convalescent COVID-19 samples took place in the United States, Italy and Spain.

In the authors' methods: Quantification of nucleated cells was approximated via reference gene primer amplification. Data came from immunoSEQ multiplex PCR; TCRdb stores just in-frame clones and leaves some out. V, J and clone size reflect that table, while D and trimming were determined from the DNA. Of 90,000 to 120,000 clones listed, about 80% are singletons. Sequencing was carried out using peripheral blood. This TCR was recovered from a woman aged 65 to 85 with acute or convalescent COVID-19.

DNA for the CDR3: TGCGCCAGTGGGGCGACAGGGGGTTCCTACGAGCAGTACTTC. Translation: CASGATGGSYEQYF. This chain joins TRBV5-1 and TRBJ2-7; 9 bases are a match to TRBD1. The germline V gene has CDR1 SGHRS and CDR2 YFSETQ. Trimming took 8 bases from V and 1 from J; bases not matched to a gene: 7. The CDR3 has 14 amino acids.